These 26 T cell receptor beta chains came from one sample sequenced in a study of blood T cell repertoires in COVID-19. Libraries were prepared by immunoSEQ multiplex PCR; TCRdb keeps only in-frame clonotypes and omits some of them. The sample lists almost 55,000 clones, less than 90% occurring once. What was sequenced was peripheral blood. These receptors were taken from a human donor in a cohort sampled during active COVID-19.

This chain links TRBV7-9 with TRBJ1-2; D remains unclear. The germline V gene has CDR1 SEHNR and CDR2 FQNEAQ (reference sequence). V lost 1 base and J lost 4, with 10 bases in between. The CDR3 is 14 residues long. CDR3: CASSLEAGVYGYTF. The CDR3 coding sequence is TGTGCCAGCAGCTTAGAGGCAGGTGTCTATGGCTACACCTTC.

This clone was seen more than once but under ten times. The J gene is TRBJ2-1, the V gene TRBV6-4, with 12 bases aligning to TRBD2. The CDR3 has 16 amino acids. J lost 4 bases, V lost 0 bases, and 1 base had no gene match. Per germline, CDR1 MRHNA and CDR2 SNTAGT. The CDR3 loop reads CASSDSGLAGYNEQFF. CDR3 sequence (DNA): TGTGCCAGCAGTGACTCAGGACTAGCGGGGTACAATGAGCAGTTCTTC.

The rearrangement joins TRBV4-3 to TRBJ2-6; D is ambiguous. The CDR3 is 17 amino acids. Germline V lookup: CDR1 LGHNA, CDR2 YSLEER. V was pared by 0 bases and J by 0 bases, with 9 bases between. CDR3: CASSQEFSFSGANVLTF. In DNA, the CDR3 is TGCGCCAGCAGCCAAGAGTTTAGCTTCTCTGGGGCCAACGTCCTGACTTTC.

V gene TRBV7-2 combines with J gene TRBJ1-5; D uncertain. Per germline, CDR1 SGHTA and CDR2 FQGNSA. This CDR3 is 13 amino acids long. V lost 1 base, J lost 7 bases, and 8 bases lay in between. CDR3 coding DNA: TGTGCCAGCAGCTTAGAGATGGAGCAGCCCCAGCATTTT. Protein product: CASSLEMEQPQHF.

The chain couples TRBV30 to TRBJ1-1; TRBD1 matches at 8 bases. This CDR3 contains 12 residues. J lost 6 bases, V lost 5 bases, and 5 bases had no gene match. CDR1 GTSNPN and CDR2 SVGIG come from the germline V gene (reference sequence). CDR3 in DNA: TGTGCCTGGGGGGGACAGGACTCTGAAGCTTTCTTT. This gives the protein CAWGGQDSEAFF.

V usage is TRBV19 and J usage is TRBJ1-3, with D unclear. Trimming stripped 7 bases from V and 4 bases from J, with 17 bases between. The germline gives CDR1 LNHDA, CDR2 SQIVND (reference sequence). The CDR3 covers 15 residues. CDR3 residues: CASTQQRPGGNTIYF. DNA of the CDR3: TGTGCCAGTACCCAACAAAGGCCGGGAGGAAACACCATATATTTT.

V gene TRBV11-3 combines with J gene TRBJ2-1, with 9 nucleotides matching TRBD2. This CDR3 region has 16 residues. Unmatched junction bases numbered 4, after V lost 3 bases and J lost 1 base. The germline CDR1 and CDR2 sequences are SGHNT and YENEEA. As DNA, the CDR3 is TGTGCCAGCAGCTTCGGCGGGGGGGAGTCCTACAATGAGCAGTTCTTC. Its translation: CASSFGGGESYNEQFF.

This clone was seen just once. The V and J genes are TRBV6-1 and TRBJ1-2; TRBD1 matches at 10 bases. Germline assignment: CDR1 MNHNS and CDR2 SASEGT. The CDR3 consists of 17 residues. The trim removed 2 bases at V and 3 bases at J, leaving 9 bases unmatched. The CDR3 DNA is TGTGCCAGCAGTGAAACCTTGACAGGGGGCACCCACTATGGCTACACCTTC. Its translation is CASSETLTGGTHYGYTF.

This clone has more than one count but fewer than ten. The chain links TRBV2 to TRBJ2-1, with 13 bases identical to TRBD2. Losses at the gene ends were 8 bases for V and 6 bases for J; bases not matched to a gene: 4. Germline V gives CDR1 SNHLY, CDR2 FYNNEI. The CDR3 runs to 14 residues. CDR3 loop: CASRTSGGANEQFF. CDR3 nucleotide sequence: TGTGCCAGCCGAACTAGCGGGGGGGCCAATGAGCAGTTCTTC.

The chain is built from TRBV9 and TRBJ2-3; D ambiguous. Germline CDR1 and CDR2: SGDLS and YYNGEE. V shed 2 bases and J shed 2 bases, with 6 bases lying between them. This CDR3 is built from 13 residues. The CDR3, as DNA: TGTGCCAGCAGCGTCGGGTTCACAGATACGCAGTATTTT. Protein product: CASSVGFTDTQYF. The full variable domain, completed using reference TRBV9 and TRBJ2-3, is DSGVTQTPKHLITATGQRVTLRCSPRSGDLSVYWYQQSLDQGLQFLIQYYNGEERAKGNILERFSAQQFPDLHSELNLSSLELGDSALYFCASSVGFTDTQYFGPGTRLTVL.

This chain joins TRBV11-2 and TRBJ2-1; 13 bases are a match to TRBD2. CDR1 and CDR2 (germline): SGHAT, FQNNGV. The CDR3 covers 15 residues. The V segment lost 5 bases and the J segment 5 bases; nucleotides outside the gene matches: 3. The CDR3 loop reads CASSLLAGGNNEQFF. In nucleotides, the CDR3 is TGTGCCAGCAGCCTACTAGCGGGGGGGAACAATGAGCAGTTCTTC.

The J gene is TRBJ1-1, the V gene TRBV7-9; D not resolved. Germline V gives CDR1 SEHNR, CDR2 FQNEAQ (reference sequence). V lost 8 bases and J lost 5, with 9 bases in between. This CDR3 has 11 amino acids. CDR3 protein: CASGLPTEAFF. In DNA form, the CDR3 reads TGTGCCAGCGGACTCCCAACTGAAGCTTTCTTT.

V gene TRBV6-5 combines with J gene TRBJ2-7; tentatively, D is TRBD1 (6 bases). Trimming shortened V by 5 bases and J by 7 bases, and 15 bases separated the two germline ends. Germline loops: CDR1 MNHEY, CDR2 SVGAGI. The CDR3 is made up of 13 amino acids. CDR3 coding DNA: TGTGCCAGCAGTCCTCCCATGAGGGGGGAGCAGTACTTC. Translating it yields CASSPPMRGEQYF.

The V and J genes are TRBV2 and TRBJ1-3; no reliable D call. The germline V and J ends were trimmed by 8 bases and 7 bases, with 6 bases remaining between them. Germline lookup yields CDR1 SNHLY and CDR2 FYNNEI. The CDR3 length is 10 residues. This CDR3 is CASRRNTIYF. CDR3 in DNA: TGTGCCAGCCGCCGGAACACCATATATTTT.

V is TRBV7-2 and J is TRBJ1-3; D gene uncertain. CDR1 SGHTA and CDR2 FQGNSA come from the germline V gene. Trimming pared 1 base from V and 0 bases from J, leaving 4 bases between. The CDR3 is 14 residues long. Written as DNA, the CDR3 is TGTGCCAGCAGCTTAGTTTACTCTGGAAACACCATATATTTT. It is translated as CASSLVYSGNTIYF.

This sequence joins TRBV12-3 or TRBV12-4 and TRBJ1-1; TRBD1 aligns across 7 bases. The length of the CDR3 is 11 residues. Trimming at V came to 6 bases and at J to 7 bases, leaving 2 bases not matched to a gene. In DNA, the CDR3 is TGTGCCAGCAGCCAGGGGGGTGAAGCTTTCTTT. This encodes CASSQGGEAFF.

The rearrangement joins TRBV5-4 to TRBJ2-2; the D is unclear. This CDR3 is built from 13 residues. The germline V and J ends were trimmed by 4 bases and 1 base, with 5 bases remaining between them. Germline V gene data show CDR1 as SGHNT and CDR2 as YYREEE (reference sequence). The CDR3 reads CASSPKNTGELFF. The DNA for the CDR3 is TGTGCCAGCAGCCCTAAGAACACCGGGGAGCTGTTTTTT.

The rearrangement links TRBV20-1 to TRBJ2-7; D is possibly TRBD1 (5 bases). The CDR3 has 11 residues. Germline CDR1 DFQATT, CDR2 SNEGSKA (reference sequence). Trimming left V 6 bases short and J 4 bases short, with 10 bases between. Here the CDR3 reads CSAKDSYEQYF. In nucleotides, the CDR3 is TGCAGTGCGAAAGACAGTTACGAGCAGTACTTC.

This clone was seen a single time. The chain recombines TRBV6-5 with TRBJ1-1, with 7 bases identical to TRBD1. Trimming took 6 bases from V and 4 from J; bases not matched to a gene: 11. In germline, CDR1 is MNHEY, CDR2 SVGAGI. The CDR3 sequence is 15 residues long. The CDR3 protein is CASSARSTGRTEAFF. In DNA, the CDR3 is TGTGCCAGCAGCGCCCGTTCGACAGGGCGCACTGAAGCTTTCTTT.

J is TRBJ1-4 and V is TRBV7-9, with 7 bases fitting TRBD1. The CDR3 length is 14 residues. Germline loops: CDR1 SEHNR, CDR2 FQNEAQ (reference sequence). The ends lost 4 bases at V and 3 bases at J; junction bases unmatched: 2. The CDR3 here is CASSYGTANEKLFF. The CDR3 DNA reads as TGTGCCAGCAGCTATGGGACAGCTAATGAAAAACTGTTTTTT.

The chain links TRBV5-1 to TRBJ2-5; TRBD2 agrees at 9 bases. Germline V lookup: CDR1 SGHRS, CDR2 YFSETQ. The ends lost 1 base at V and 2 bases at J; junction bases unmatched: 3. This CDR3 has 15 amino acids. The CDR3 sequence: CASSLLAGTQETQYF. CDR3 in DNA: TGCGCCAGCAGCTTGCTAGCGGGGACTCAAGAGACCCAGTACTTC.

The V and J genes are TRBV11-3 and TRBJ2-7; a weak D match, TRBD1 (6 bases). V dropped 5 bases and J dropped 3 bases, with 14 bases sitting between them. In germline, CDR1 is SGHNT, CDR2 YENEEA. The CDR3 loop spans 14 amino acids. CDR3 in DNA: TGTGCCAGCAGCGATACAGGGTTGGGCTACGAGCAGTACTTC. The encoded protein is CASSDTGLGYEQYF.

The chain couples TRBV6-4 to TRBJ2-3; tentative D call: TRBD1 (5 bases). Trimming took 4 bases from V and 0 from J, leaving 8 bases between them. CDR3 length: 14 residues. CDR1 and CDR2 (germline): MRHNA, SNTAGT. CDR3 DNA: TGTGCCAGCAGTGCAGGGCCGAGCACAGATACGCAGTATTTT. This encodes CASSAGPSTDTQYF.

This clone turned up a few times. CDR3 bases: TGTGCCAGCAGCCCCGAGGCAGCTAACTATGGCTACACCTTC. Translating gives CASSPEAANYGYTF. The gene calls are TRBV7-9 and TRBJ1-2; no clear D gene. CDR3 length: 14 residues. V gave up 5 bases and J gave up 0 bases, with 10 bases separating them. Germline loops: CDR1 SEHNR, CDR2 FQNEAQ (reference sequence).

The chain joins TRBV28 to TRBJ2-5, with D perhaps matching TRBD2 (5 bases). CDR1 and CDR2 (germline): MDHEN, SYDVKM. Trimming stripped 5 bases from V and 6 bases from J, with 10 bases between. The CDR3 is 12 amino acids. The CDR3 bases are TGTGCCAGCAGTCGGGGTACGAAGACCCAGTACTTC. This gives the protein CASSRGTKTQYF.

This chain connects TRBV5-6 to TRBJ1-5; D gene ambiguous. The ends were cut back, 0 bases at V and 4 bases at J, with 11 bases in the middle. CDR3 length equals 15 residues. CDR1 and CDR2 from the germline V gene are SGHDT and YYEEEE. The CDR3 DNA is TGTGCCAGCAGCTTGGGGGCAGGAGGGAATCAGCCCCAGCATTTT. Its translation: CASSLGAGGNQPQHF. The entire variable domain, with the rest obtained from reference TRBV5-6 and TRBJ1-5, is as follows: DAGVTQSPTHLIKTRGQQVTLRCSPKSGHDTVSWYQQALGQGPQFIFQYYEEEERQRGNFPDRFSGHQFPNYSSELNVNALLLGDSALYLCASSLGAGGNQPQHFGDGTRLSIL.